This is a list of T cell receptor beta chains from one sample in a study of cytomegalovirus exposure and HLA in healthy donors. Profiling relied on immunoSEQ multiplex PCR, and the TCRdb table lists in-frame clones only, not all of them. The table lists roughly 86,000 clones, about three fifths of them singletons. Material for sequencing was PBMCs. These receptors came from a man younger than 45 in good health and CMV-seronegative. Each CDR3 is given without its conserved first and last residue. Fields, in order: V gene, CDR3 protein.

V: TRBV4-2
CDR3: ASSQDPGTGTSPLH

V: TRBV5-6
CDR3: ASSFYSGLTDTQY

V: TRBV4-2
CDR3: ASSLQPQQGATEAF

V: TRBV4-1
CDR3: ASSQERGRVTEAF

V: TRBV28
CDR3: ASMGARYGYT

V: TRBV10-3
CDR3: AISETLHRVEQF

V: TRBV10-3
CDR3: AISDPRQGGYGYT

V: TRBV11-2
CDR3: ASSYGTGGNEQF

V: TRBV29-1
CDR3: SVVSGRDLYEQY

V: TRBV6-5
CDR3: ASSITGAQETQY

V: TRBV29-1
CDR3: SVPRQGGGGYT

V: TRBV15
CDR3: ATSSSGLPQETQY

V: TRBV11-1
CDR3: AGSSRSTDTQY

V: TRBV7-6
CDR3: ASSLGGDRVYEQY

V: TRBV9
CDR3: ASSVGAGTRWNEQY

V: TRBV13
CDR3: ASSFFGDTQY

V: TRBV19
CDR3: ATAFTGTGDGYT

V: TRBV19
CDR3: ASTLSGGGFTEAF

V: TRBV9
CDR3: ASSPHPGTGNGYT

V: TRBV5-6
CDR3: ASSPRVPPYNEQF

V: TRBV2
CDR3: ASSLTSYFGQGNYEQY

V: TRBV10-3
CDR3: AISDGAGRGYEQY

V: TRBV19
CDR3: ASSILAGVVGSGSYNEQF

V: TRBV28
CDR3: ASNGQGPNTEAF

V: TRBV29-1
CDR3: SVVVAEFTDTQY

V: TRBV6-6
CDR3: ASRKTDMNTEAF

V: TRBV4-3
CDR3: ASSQVPPVGYT

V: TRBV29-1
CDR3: SARTSGNSYEQY

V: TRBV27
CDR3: ATSHRVYSPLH

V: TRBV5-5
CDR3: ASSSPPYTDTQY

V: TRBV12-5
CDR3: ASGLPTSGRNTGELF

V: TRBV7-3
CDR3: ASSLIGPLNEQF

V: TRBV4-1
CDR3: ASSQPDRAGGYT

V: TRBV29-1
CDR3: SVVTGGGINEQF

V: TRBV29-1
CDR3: SVEDRRGYQETQY

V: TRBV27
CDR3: ASSLGAMNTEAF

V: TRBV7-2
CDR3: ASSSWPGLSYEQY

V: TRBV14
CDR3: ASSRQGSANEKLF

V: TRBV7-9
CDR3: ASSSRLAGTGEQY

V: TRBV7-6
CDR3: AISGENYGYT

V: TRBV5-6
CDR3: ASSLAPGGGAADTQY

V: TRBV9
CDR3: ASRAGTGNALGSPLH

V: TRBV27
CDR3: ASSDAEEQY

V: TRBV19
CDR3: ASSSGRGYEQY

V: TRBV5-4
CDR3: ASSWDSKSYNSPLH

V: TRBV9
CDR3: ASSGLAGGPSYEQY

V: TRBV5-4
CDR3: ASSFNGLALTDTQY

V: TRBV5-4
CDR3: ASSSLESTEAF

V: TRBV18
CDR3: ASSRLGDSSNYGYT